The 15 T cell receptor beta chains below all came from one sample that was sequenced in a study of metastatic and nonmetastatic thyroid tumors (dated by TCRdb to about 2020). Libraries were prepared through PCR. Sequencer: Illumina HiSeq 4000. In TCRdb, the public reads were trimmed at Q25 with fastp and aligned with MiXCR, with productive beta chains retained. For this sample the table gives 15,000 to 18,000 clones, of which around 3.8% were detected only once. The ten biggest clones cover 20% to 25% of the sample. No treatment had been received by any patient before thyroid surgery. Material: tumor tissue. These receptors originate from a female donor with papillary thyroid cancer or a benign thyroid nodule (not recorded which). Some clones in this sample may be carry-over from other donors' samples.

This chain connects TRBV6-4 to TRBJ1-1; TRBD1 matches at 7 bases. Trimming took 10 bases from V and 3 from J; bases not matched to a gene: 11. Germline CDR1 is MRHNA and CDR2 is SNTAGT. The CDR3 has 14 amino acids. CDR3 sequence reads: CAKTTDRAYTEAFF. Written as DNA, the CDR3 is TGTGCCAAAACTACCGACAGGGCGTACACTGAAGCTTTCTTT.

Remarks on this clone: One end of the junction is discordant with germline, which a read error may explain. The V and J genes are TRBV27 and TRBJ1-2, with D perhaps TRBD1 (6 bases). CDR1 MNHEY and CDR2 SMNVEV come from the germline V gene (reference sequence). The CDR3 consists of 13 residues. DNA for the CDR3: TGTGCCAGCGGAAACAGGGAGAACTATGTCTACACCTTC. Amino acids: CASGNRENYVYTF.

This clone was observed a handful of times. The chain is built from TRBV12-3 or TRBV12-4 and TRBJ1-1; D perhaps matches TRBD1 (6 bases). V lost 7 bases and J lost 8, with 23 bases in between. The CDR3 has 15 residues. The CDR3: CASTSMGALSTEAFF. Written as DNA, the CDR3 is TGTGCCAGCACTTCTATGGGGGCCTTGAGCACAGAAGCTTTCTTT.

Only a few counts were recorded for this clone. One base away lies a much larger clone, so this may be a sequencing read error. The rearrangement joins TRBV27 to TRBJ1-1; D gene unclear. Per germline, CDR1 MNHEY and CDR2 SMNVEV (reference sequence). There are 11 residues in the CDR3. V lost 1 base and J lost 7, with 4 bases in between. The CDR3: CASSLWLEAFF. CDR3 in DNA: TGTGCCAGCAGTTTATGGCTTGAAGCTTTCTTT.

The rearrangement links TRBV7-9 to TRBJ2-7; the D is unclear. V lost 3 bases and J 1 base, leaving 7 bases between the germline ends. CDR1 SEHNR and CDR2 FQNEAQ come from the germline V gene (reference sequence). This CDR3 contains 13 residues. This CDR3 reads CASSLLQSYEQYF. In DNA form, the CDR3 reads TGTGCCAGCAGCTTGCTTCAGTCCTACGAGCAGTACTTC.

V is TRBV19 and J is TRBJ2-2; D may match TRBD1 or TRBD2 (5 bases each). This CDR3 contains 10 residues. Germline-derived CDR1 and CDR2 are LNHDA and SQIVND (reference sequence). DNA of the CDR3: TGTGCGGGACCGGAAGGGGAGCTGTTTTTT. This sequence encodes CAGPEGELFF. Full variable domain (outside the CDR3, taken from reference TRBV19 and TRBJ2-2): DGGITQSPKYLFRKEGQNVTLSCEQNLNHDAMYWYRQDPGQGLRLIYYSQIVNDFQKGDIAEGYSVSREKKESFPLTVTSAQKNPTAFYLCAGPEGELFFGEGSRLTVL.

This clone has just a few counts. The V and J genes are TRBV6-1 and TRBJ2-3; perhaps D is TRBD1 or TRBD2 (5 bases each). The CDR3 has 15 amino acids. The germline V gene encodes CDR1 MNHNS and CDR2 SASEGT. V shed 1 base and J shed 4 bases, with 12 bases lying between them. The CDR3 DNA sequence: TGTGCCAGCAGTGAAGAGGGGAGTGGGGCAGATACGCAGTATTTT. It codes for CASSEEGSGADTQYF.

This sequence joins TRBV28 and TRBJ2-2, with D possibly being TRBD1 (5 bases). The V gene's germline CDR1 is MDHEN and CDR2 SYDVKM. Trimming pared 6 bases from V and 3 bases from J, leaving 8 bases between. The CDR3 length is 13 residues. This CDR3 is CASSPTDTGELFF. The DNA for the CDR3 is TGTGCCAGCAGCCCGACAGACACCGGGGAGCTGTTTTTT.

This clone was observed a few times. CDR3 nucleotides: TGTGCCAGCAGTTTGTCCCCACACTATGGCTACACCTTC. This codes for CASSLSPHYGYTF. The genes are TRBV28 and TRBJ1-2, with D unresolved. The germline V gene encodes CDR1 MDHEN and CDR2 SYDVKM. The CDR3 runs 13 residues. V dropped 3 bases and J dropped 3 bases, with 8 bases sitting between them.

The gene calls are TRBV7-9 and TRBJ1-4; D ambiguous. V was shortened by 1 base and J by 3 bases, with 6 bases between the two germline ends. In germline, CDR1 is SEHNR, CDR2 FQNEAQ (reference sequence). The CDR3 is 14 amino acids. The CDR3 DNA reads TGTGCCAGCAGCTTAGATCAGGCTAATGAAAAACTGTTTTTT. This sequence encodes CASSLDQANEKLFF.

This clone has a handful of counts. The chain has TRBV6-2 or TRBV6-3 and TRBJ1-5; 10 nucleotides align to TRBD1. The J segment lost 6 bases and the V segment lost 1 base, leaving 3 bases of the junction unmatched. The CDR3 is made up of 15 amino acids. The germline gives CDR1 MNHEY, CDR2 SVGEGT. The CDR3 nucleotides are TGTGCCAGCAGTTACTGGGACAGGGGACCTCAGCCCCAGCATTTT. Translation gives CASSYWDRGPQPQHF.

This sequence joins TRBV12-3 or TRBV12-4 and TRBJ1-2; D is unclear. The CDR3 loop spans 13 amino acids. The germline V and J ends were trimmed by 4 bases and 4 bases, with 10 bases remaining between them. This chain's CDR3 is CASSSIDGYGYTF. The DNA of the CDR3 is TGTGCCAGCAGTTCTATAGATGGCTATGGCTACACCTTC.

The chain uses TRBV24-1 and TRBJ1-2; unclear D gene. Germline assignment: CDR1 KGHDR and CDR2 SFDVKD. The CDR3 totals 12 residues. The V end lost 4 bases, the J end lost 0 bases, and 2 bases lay between the germline ends. The CDR3 coding sequence is TGTGCCACCAGTGAGACTAACTATGGCTACACCTTC. As protein: CATSETNYGYTF.

Judged by abundance, this clone is medium-sized. V usage is TRBV12-3 or TRBV12-4 and J usage is TRBJ1-5; D is undetermined. CDR3 size: 15 residues. Trimming removed 2 bases at V and 6 bases at J, with 14 bases between. The CDR3 reads CASSLLWIPLQPQHF. The CDR3 coding sequence is TGTGCCAGCAGTTTATTATGGATCCCGCTTCAGCCCCAGCATTTT.

This clone was counted a few times. The chain carries TRBV19 and TRBJ1-2; 10 bases align to TRBD1. The CDR3 contains 15 residues. Unmatched junction bases numbered 4, after V lost 3 bases and J lost 3 bases. Per the germline V gene, CDR1 is LNHDA and CDR2 is SQIVND (reference sequence). In DNA form, the CDR3 reads TGTGCCAGTAGTATTAGGGACAGGGGATACTATGGCTACACCTTC. Translating it yields CASSIRDRGYYGYTF. The full variable domain, in which reference TRBV19 and TRBJ1-2 provide the parts outside the CDR3, is DGGITQSPKYLFRKEGQNVTLSCEQNLNHDAMYWYRQDPGQGLRLIYYSQIVNDFQKGDIAEGYSVSREKKESFPLTVTSAQKNPTAFYLCASSIRDRGYYGYTFGSGTRLTVV.